What follows are 15 T cell receptor beta chains derived from one specimen sequenced in a study of T-cell reconstitution after alpha-beta-depleted transplantation in children. Preparation of the TCRbeta library used unique molecular identifiers. One entry per CDR3 protein results from TCRdb running MiXCR on the PCR reads. The sample has 100,000 to 130,000 distinct CDR3 sequences, around 6.4% seen once. Specimen: PBMCs, mostly from graft donor cells, collected 360 days after TCRalphabeta/CD19-depleted stem cell transplant. The origin of the receptors is a male patient aged 2-15 years who had a stem cell transplant for acute lymphoblastic leukemia, so the T cells may come from the graft donor.

Ten or more counts support this clonotype. The V call is TRBV15, the J call TRBJ1-1, with 9 positions matching TRBD1. The CDR3 is made up of 16 amino acids. The V gene end was trimmed by 2 bases and the J gene end by 5 bases; junction bases not matched to a gene: 9. Germline V gene data show CDR1 as LNHNV and CDR2 as YYDKDF (reference sequence). CDR3 bases: TGTGCCACCAGCAGATCCCGGACAGGGGTGAGAACTGAAGCTTTCTTT. Translation gives CATSRSRTGVRTEAFF.

This clonotype has at least ten counts. The V and J genes are TRBV28 and TRBJ2-3, with TRBD1 matching 12 bases. The germline CDR1 and CDR2 sequences are MDHEN and SYDVKM. Trimming cost V 6 bases and J 5 bases; bases outside gene matches: 6. The CDR3 loop spans 15 amino acids. The CDR3 bases are TGTGCCAGCAGCTTGGGACAGGGGGCCGGAGATACGCAGTATTTT. Translating gives CASSLGQGAGDTQYF.

The chain carries TRBV27 and TRBJ2-5, with TRBD2 matching over 13 bases. The length of the CDR3 is 16 residues. Germline V gene data show CDR1 as MNHEY and CDR2 as SMNVEV (reference sequence). The ends lost 3 bases at V and 4 bases at J; junction bases unmatched: 5. CDR3 region: CASSLRTSGRGETQYF. In nucleotides, the CDR3 is TGTGCCAGCAGTTTGAGGACTAGCGGGAGAGGAGAGACCCAGTACTTC.

This chain joins TRBV6-5 and TRBJ2-5; 10 bases agree with TRBD2. This CDR3 has 17 residues. The V gene's germline CDR1 is MNHEY and CDR2 SVGAGI. The V gene end was trimmed by 0 bases and the J gene end by 0 bases; junction bases not matched to a gene: 4. CDR3 loop: CASSYSTTSGYQETQYF. DNA of the CDR3: TGTGCCAGCAGTTACTCGACGACTAGCGGGTACCAAGAGACCCAGTACTTC.

This clonotype was detected ten times or more. The chain couples TRBV4-3 to TRBJ2-5; 7 bases agree with TRBD1. The germline V gene encodes CDR1 LGHNA and CDR2 YSLEER. Unmatched junction bases numbered 7, after V lost 1 base and J lost 5 bases. The CDR3 is 15 amino acids. In nucleotides, the CDR3 is TGCGCCAGCAGCCAAGTTGGACAGGCTTCGGAGACCCAGTACTTC. The encoded protein is CASSQVGQASETQYF.

The V call is TRBV4-1, the J call TRBJ2-1; 10 nucleotides agree with TRBD2. J was trimmed by 0 bases and V by 5 bases; bases with no gene match: 4. CDR1 is MGHRA, CDR2 YSYEKL, per germline. The CDR3 is 16 residues long. CDR3: CASSERTSGSYNEQFF. For the CDR3, the DNA is TGCGCCAGCAGCGAGAGGACTAGCGGCTCCTACAATGAGCAGTTCTTC.

V is TRBV6-2 or TRBV6-3 and J is TRBJ2-7, with 9 bases aligning to TRBD1. V was clipped by 8 bases and J by 7 bases; unmatched bases: 9. Germline V CDR1 and CDR2: MNHEY, SVGEGT. The CDR3 is made up of 13 amino acids. The CDR3 protein is CASWGQGSLEQYF. The CDR3 DNA sequence: TGTGCCAGCTGGGGACAGGGATCGTTGGAGCAGTACTTC.

CDR3 residues: CAWSGDIAYEQYF. The CDR3 nucleotides are TGTGCCTGGAGTGGGGACATAGCCTACGAGCAGTACTTC. This chain links TRBV30 with TRBJ2-7; the D gene is possibly TRBD1 (6 bases). The CDR3 runs 13 residues. The V end was cut by 1 base, the J end by 2 bases, with 9 bases between. Germline lookup yields CDR1 GTSNPN and CDR2 SVGIG (reference sequence).

This clonotype has at least ten counts. This chain uses TRBV27 with TRBJ2-1; 7 positions agree with TRBD1. The germline V gene encodes CDR1 MNHEY and CDR2 SMNVEV (reference sequence). J was trimmed by 5 bases and V by 3 bases; bases with no gene match: 4. There are 14 residues in the CDR3. The CDR3 coding sequence is TGTGCCAGCAGTTTTCGACAGGGTGACAATGAGCAGTTCTTC. Residues: CASSFRQGDNEQFF.

With respect to this clonotype: A clone one base away is much larger, so this may be a read error. This chain joins TRBV20-1 and TRBJ2-7; possible D gene TRBD1, 6 bases. Germline loops: CDR1 DFQATT, CDR2 SNEGSKA (reference sequence). CDR3 length: 12 amino acids. For the CDR3, the DNA is TGCAGTGCTCGTACAGGGCCCTACGAGCGGTACTTC. It codes for CSARTGPYERYF.

This clonotype has only a few counts. The rearrangement joins TRBV7-9 to TRBJ2-7; weak D call: TRBD2 (6 bases). V lost 5 bases, J lost 3 bases, and 17 bases lay in between. The length of the CDR3 is 15 residues. Germline CDR1 SEHNR, CDR2 FQNEAQ (reference sequence). CDR3: CASSPRAGRFYEQYF. The CDR3 DNA follows: TGTGCCAGCAGCCCCAGGGCGGGGCGCTTCTACGAGCAGTACTTC.

This clonotype has ten or more counts. The chain employs TRBV9 and TRBJ1-2; perhaps TRBD1 as D (5 bases). V was cut by 0 bases and J by 4 bases, with 22 bases left in between. CDR1 SGDLS and CDR2 YYNGEE come from the germline V gene. CDR3 length equals 18 residues. This chain's CDR3 is CASSVAMTAPTSSYGYTF. The CDR3, as DNA: TGTGCCAGCAGCGTAGCTATGACAGCGCCTACCTCCTCCTATGGCTACACCTTC.

V usage is TRBV2 and J usage is TRBJ2-7, with no clear D. Germline lookup yields CDR1 SNHLY and CDR2 FYNNEI. V shed 1 base and J shed 3 bases, with 4 bases lying between them. This CDR3 is built from 12 residues. This chain's CDR3 is CASSEGYYEQYF. The CDR3 region has the DNA TGTGCCAGCAGTGAAGGGTACTACGAGCAGTACTTC. The variable domain in full, with the rest retrieved from reference TRBV2 and TRBJ2-7, is EPEVTQTPSHQVTQMGQEVILRCVPISNHLYFYWYRQILGQKVEFLVSFYNNEISEKSEIFDDQFSVERPDGSNFTLKIRSTKLEDSAMYFCASSEGYYEQYFGPGTRLTVT.

The chain uses TRBV30 and TRBJ1-4; 10 bases are a match to TRBD1. Trimming took 3 bases from V and 7 from J; bases not matched to a gene: 2. Germline CDR1 GTSNPN, CDR2 SVGIG (reference sequence). There are 13 residues in the CDR3. This CDR3 is CAWRRTGGEKLFF. The CDR3 DNA sequence: TGTGCCTGGAGGCGGACAGGGGGTGAAAAACTGTTTTTT. The full variable domain, completed using reference TRBV30 and TRBJ1-4, is SQTIHQWPATLVQPVGSPLSLECTVEGTSNPNLYWYRQAAGRGLQLLFYSVGIGQISSEVPQNLSASRPQDRQFILSSKKLLLSDSGFYLCAWRRTGGEKLFFGSGTQLSVL.

This clonotype was observed a few times. The chain combines TRBV18 with TRBJ2-7, with D possibly being TRBD2 (5 bases). Germline V gene data show CDR1 as KGHSH and CDR2 as LQKENI. V lost 3 bases to trimming and J lost 1 base, with 10 bases between them. CDR3 size: 14 residues. The CDR3 spells CASSPVGVSYEQYF. The CDR3 DNA reads as TGTGCCAGCTCACCCGTGGGAGTTTCCTACGAGCAGTACTTC. Full variable domain (remainder filled in from reference TRBV18 and TRBJ2-7): NAGVMQNPRHLVRRRGQEARLRCSPMKGHSHVYWYRQLPEEGLKFMVYLQKENIIDESGMPKERFSAEFPKEGPSILRIQQVVRGDSAAYFCASSPVGVSYEQYFGPGTRLTVT.